Presented here are 24 T cell receptor beta chains from one specimen sequenced in a study of blood T cell repertoires in COVID-19. TCRdb's table, derived via immunoSEQ multiplex PCR, lists solely in-frame clones and lacks some. The data hold almost 400,000 clones, with roughly 90% observed a single time. The specimen sequenced was PBMCs or T cells enriched from blood (not recorded which). The receptors come from a woman under 40 with acute COVID-19.

The V gene is TRBV4-1, the J gene TRBJ2-3; no definite D call. Trimming took 3 bases from V and 0 from J, leaving 10 bases between them. Germline values: CDR1 MGHRA, CDR2 YSYEKL. The CDR3 covers 15 residues. Here the CDR3 DNA reads TGCGCCAGCAGCCAGCAACTAACCAGCACAGATACGCAGTATTTT. Its protein is CASSQQLTSTDTQYF.

This sequence joins TRBV7-6 and TRBJ1-6, with D uncertain. This CDR3 contains 15 residues. V dropped 4 bases and J dropped 9 bases, with 16 bases sitting between them. The V gene's germline CDR1 is SGHVS and CDR2 FNYEAQ. The CDR3: CASSSNEVVGSPLHF. The CDR3 DNA sequence: TGTGCCAGCAGCTCCAATGAGGTTGTAGGTTCACCCCTCCACTTT. Variable domain in full (rest from reference TRBV7-6 and TRBJ1-6): GAGVSQSPRYKVTKRGQDVALRCDPISGHVSLYWYRQALGQGPEFLTYFNYEAQQDKSGLPNDRFSAERPEGSISTLTIQRTEQRDSAMYRCASSSNEVVGSPLHFGNGTRLTVT.

The J gene is TRBJ2-7, the V gene TRBV7-2; D is undetermined. The CDR3 runs to 15 residues. V lost 1 base to trimming and J lost 4 bases, with 14 bases between them. In germline, CDR1 is SGHTA, CDR2 FQGNSA. CDR3 nucleotides: TGTGCCAGCAGCTTAGGGGCAGATCCTTTTTACGAGCAGTACTTC. Protein product: CASSLGADPFYEQYF.

The rearrangement joins TRBV7-2 to TRBJ1-3; 9 bases are shared with TRBD1. The germline CDR1 and CDR2 sequences are SGHTA and FQGNSA. With V trimmed by 5 bases and J by 0 bases, 5 bases remained unmatched. This CDR3 spans 16 amino acids. As DNA, the CDR3 is TGTGCCAGCAGCGCACAGGGGGCTCTCTCTGGAAACACCATATATTTT. This translates into CASSAQGALSGNTIYF.

The V gene is TRBV5-1, the J gene TRBJ2-5; the D gene is possibly TRBD1 (6 bases). Trimming left V 4 bases short and J 2 bases short, with 21 bases between. The CDR3 totals 17 residues. CDR1 and CDR2 from the germline V gene are SGHRS and YFSETQ. The CDR3 DNA follows: TGCGCCAGCAGCACGTCGGGTTCGGTCGGGACACAAGAGACCCAGTACTTC. The encoded protein is CASSTSGSVGTQETQYF.

V is TRBV30 and J is TRBJ1-1; D ambiguous. V dropped 5 bases and J dropped 0 bases, with 10 bases sitting between them. The CDR3 length is 13 residues. Germline CDR1 GTSNPN, CDR2 SVGIG (reference sequence). The DNA of the CDR3 is TGTGCCTGGGAGACACATATGAACACTGAAGCTTTCTTT. Its translation is CAWETHMNTEAFF. Based on the CDR3 plus reference TRBV30 and TRBJ1-1, the full variable domain is SQTIHQWPATLVQPVGSPLSLECTVEGTSNPNLYWYRQAAGRGLQLLFYSVGIGQISSEVPQNLSASRPQDRQFILSSKKLLLSDSGFYLCAWETHMNTEAFFGQGTRLTVV.

This chain connects TRBV5-1 to TRBJ2-6; D unresolved. Trimming stripped 5 bases from V and 0 bases from J, with 12 bases between. The germline V gene has CDR1 SGHRS and CDR2 YFSETQ. CDR3 length: 16 residues. CDR3 sequence reads: CASRPTLSSGANVLTF. DNA for the CDR3: TGCGCCAGCAGACCCACTCTGAGCTCTGGGGCCAACGTCCTGACTTTC.

The chain couples TRBV15 to TRBJ1-1; TRBD1 might be the D (6 bases). This CDR3 region has 13 residues. V lost 1 base and J 6 bases, leaving 9 bases between the germline ends. CDR1 and CDR2 from the germline V gene are LNHNV and YYDKDF (reference sequence). For the CDR3, the DNA is TGTGCCACCAGCAGAGCAGGGGACGCTGAAGCTTTCTTT. Translation: CATSRAGDAEAFF.

In nucleotides, the CDR3 is TGTGCCAGCACACCCACCGCGGCGGGGGGACCCTACAATGAGCAGTTCTTC. Translation: CASTPTAAGGPYNEQFF. The chain joins TRBV27 to TRBJ2-1; 8 bases fit TRBD2. In germline, CDR1 is MNHEY, CDR2 SMNVEV (reference sequence). The V gene end was trimmed by 7 bases and the J gene end by 2 bases; junction bases not matched to a gene: 13. This CDR3 is built from 17 residues.

The V and J genes are TRBV7-2 and TRBJ1-2, with D unclear. This CDR3 is built from 14 residues. Between the trimmed V and J ends, which lost 7 bases and 5 bases, there was a span of 17 bases. The germline CDR1 and CDR2 sequences are SGHTA and FQGNSA. The CDR3 DNA sequence: TGTGCCAGCACCTCCCCGGACGGGAGATATGGCTACACCTTC. Its translation: CASTSPDGRYGYTF.

The CDR3 DNA follows: TGTGCCAGCAGCTCCGCTGACAGCAACACCGGGGAGCTGTTTTTT. It specifies CASSSADSNTGELFF. V usage is TRBV7-9 and J usage is TRBJ2-2; weak D call: TRBD1 (5 bases). Germline V gene sequence: CDR1 SEHNR, CDR2 FQNEAQ (reference sequence). This CDR3 region has 15 residues. Between the trimmed V and J ends, which lost 4 bases and 2 bases, there was a span of 11 bases.

This chain links TRBV29-1 with TRBJ2-1; 7 bases are shared with TRBD2. The V gene's germline CDR1 is SQVTM and CDR2 ANQGSEA. The CDR3 consists of 15 residues. V was pared by 1 base and J by 6 bases, with 9 bases of the junction left unmatched. In nucleotides, the CDR3 is TGCAGCGTTGAAGGAGGCCGGGGGGTTCTCAATGAGCAGTTCTTC. It yields the protein CSVEGGRGVLNEQFF.

This chain joins TRBV6-2 or TRBV6-3 and TRBJ2-1, with 7 bases fitting TRBD1. Germline assignment: CDR1 MNHEY and CDR2 SVGEGT. This CDR3 comprises 15 residues. The ends lost 3 bases at V and 4 bases at J; junction bases unmatched: 6. The CDR3 sequence: CASSYRQGGYNEQFF. CDR3 DNA: TGTGCCAGCAGTTATCGACAGGGCGGTTACAATGAGCAGTTCTTC.

J is TRBJ1-4 and V is TRBV5-1; tentative D call: TRBD1 (5 bases). The CDR3 is 17 amino acids. Germline V gene sequence: CDR1 SGHRS, CDR2 YFSETQ. V was shortened by 4 bases and J by 0 bases, with 16 bases between the two germline ends. The CDR3 DNA is TGCGCCAGCAGCGGCAACTCAGGGACTTCAACTAATGAAAAACTGTTTTTT. Amino acid sequence: CASSGNSGTSTNEKLFF.

V gene TRBV14 combines with J gene TRBJ1-5; D not certain. The CDR3 is 16 residues long. From germline, CDR1 is SGHDN and CDR2 FVKESK. Trimming pared 1 base from V and 0 bases from J, leaving 10 bases between. Here the CDR3 DNA reads TGTGCCAGCAGCCAAGCCAGGCAGGATAGCAATCAGCCCCAGCATTTT. This gives the protein CASSQARQDSNQPQHF.

J is TRBJ2-5 and V is TRBV18, with 13 bases lining up with TRBD2. V was clipped by 3 bases and J by 1 base; unmatched bases: 5. The CDR3 covers 17 residues. The germline V gene has CDR1 KGHSH and CDR2 LQKENI. CDR3 nucleotide sequence: TGTGCCAGCTCACCTAGCCGGACTAGCGGGGGCCAAGAGACCCAGTACTTC. It codes for CASSPSRTSGGQETQYF.

The chain combines TRBV30 with TRBJ2-2, with D perhaps TRBD2 (6 bases). The germline gives CDR1 GTSNPN, CDR2 SVGIG (reference sequence). V dropped 0 bases and J dropped 6 bases, with 8 bases sitting between them. The CDR3 is 13 amino acids. CDR3 in amino acids: CAWSVLAPGELFF. In DNA form, the CDR3 reads TGTGCCTGGAGTGTACTAGCCCCCGGGGAGCTGTTTTTT.

This chain connects TRBV30 to TRBJ1-1; D not certain. CDR1 is GTSNPN and CDR2 is SVGIG in the germline V gene (reference sequence). The CDR3 has 12 amino acids. Trimming took 1 base from V and 11 from J, leaving 14 bases between them. CDR3 region: CAWSGVDIRAFF. CDR3 sequence (DNA): TGTGCCTGGAGTGGCGTAGATATTCGGGCTTTCTTT.

The chain uses TRBV4-1 and TRBJ2-1, with TRBD2 matching 9 bases. J was trimmed by 10 bases and V by 0 bases; bases with no gene match: 13. This CDR3 has 17 residues. In germline, CDR1 is MGHRA, CDR2 YSYEKL. The CDR3 region has the DNA TGCGCCAGCAGCCAAGACGGGCGGCGGGGGGGATTTAGCGAGCAGTTCTTC. It yields the protein CASSQDGRRGGFSEQFF.

The CDR3 DNA is TGTGCCAGCAGTTATACGGGCGGGGGGACCTACGAGCAGTACTTC. It yields the protein CASSYTGGGTYEQYF. This chain connects TRBV6-5 to TRBJ2-7; TRBD2 matches at 8 bases. J lost 2 bases, V lost 3 bases, and 6 bases had no gene match. The CDR3 loop spans 15 amino acids. The germline CDR1 and CDR2 sequences are MNHEY and SVGAGI.

V gene TRBV2 combines with J gene TRBJ1-4, with 11 bases lining up with TRBD1. The CDR3 is made up of 14 amino acids. The germline V gene has CDR1 SNHLY and CDR2 FYNNEI. The V segment lost 9 bases and the J segment 12 bases; nucleotides outside the gene matches: 12. The CDR3 region has the DNA TGTGCCAGTAAAACGGGACAGGGGGGTGGCGAACTGTTTTTT. Its protein is CASKTGQGGGELFF.

V is TRBV10-3 and J is TRBJ2-1; no definite D call. CDR3 length: 14 amino acids. Looked up from germline, CDR1 is ENHRY and CDR2 is SYGVKD. The germline V and J ends were trimmed by 4 bases and 5 bases, with 12 bases remaining between them. The CDR3 spells CAISVNPQDNEQFF. The DNA of the CDR3 is TGTGCCATCAGTGTTAACCCACAAGACAATGAGCAGTTCTTC.

This chain links TRBV9 with TRBJ1-6; no firm D call. CDR3 length: 15 amino acids. Deletions cut 1 base from V and 9 bases from J, with 14 bases between. Germline V CDR1 and CDR2: SGDLS, YYNGEE. The CDR3 bases are TGTGCCAGCAGCGTAATGGAAGACACCACTTCACCCCTCCACTTT. The encoded protein is CASSVMEDTTSPLHF.

The gene calls are TRBV5-1 and TRBJ2-2, with TRBD2 matching 11 bases. CDR1 and CDR2 from the germline V gene are SGHRS and YFSETQ. There are 16 residues in the CDR3. V shed 3 bases, J shed 1 base, and the junction held 2 bases outside the gene matches. For the CDR3, the DNA is TGCGCCAGCAGCTCCACTAGCGGGGGGAACACCGGGGAGCTGTTTTTT. This gives the protein CASSSTSGGNTGELFF.